This T cell receptor beta chain was retrieved from a study of blood T cell repertoires in COVID-19. CDR3 length: 14 amino acids. Germline-derived CDR1 and CDR2 are MNHEY and SVGAGI. Trimming stripped 7 bases from V and 4 bases from J, with 16 bases between. Repertoires were generated with immunoSEQ multiplex PCR, while TCRdb's copy carries only in-frame clones and drops some. Among fewer than 250,000 clones listed, around nine tenths were seen once. This chain joins TRBV6-5 and TRBJ1-1; TRBD1 is a possible D gene (5 bases). This clonotype was obtained from a man aged 30 to 45 who had recovered from COVID-19. Sequencing was done on a sample of PBMCs or T cells enriched from blood (not recorded which). The CDR3 coding sequence is TGTGCCAGCACCTCTGGGGCCTCTTTCACTGAAGCTTTCTTT. Translation gives CASTSGASFTEAFF.